In its sample, the clone carrying this T cell receptor beta chain was seen a few times. Its antigen is as yet unknown. This specimen comes from a study of CD8+ T cells in alopecia areata. As for the study in general: The tofacitinib course ran for 6 to 18 months and was followed by 6 months off drug. General study points: Although TCR sharing was seen in mice, sharing across patients was less clear, possibly for HLA-related reasons. Higher clonality was seen in lesional scalp than in normal scalp, especially in alopecia totalis/universalis.

V shed 0 bases and J 4 bases; nucleotides not matched to a gene: 3. The CDR3 length is 16 residues. From germline, CDR1 is MNHEY and CDR2 SVGAGI. Alopecia areata patients gave lesional scalp punch biopsies and peripheral blood samples. Sequencing used cDNA as its template, made by extracting RNA and reverse transcribing it. Measured with immunoSEQ multiplex PCR; TCRdb has only the in-frame clones, and not every one. The table has some 130,000 clones, approximately 49% seen once. The chain combines TRBV6-5 with TRBJ2-6; 7 bases match TRBD2. The sample in question was CD8+ T cells sorted from blood, obtained at week 0. This clonotype was sampled from a human donor with alopecia areata. The DNA of the CDR3 is TGTGCCAGCAGTTACTCGGGAGGGGCCGGGGCCAACGTCCTGACTTTC. Its translation is CASSYSGGAGANVLTF.